This T cell receptor (beta chain) was retrieved from a study of cytomegalovirus exposure and HLA in healthy donors. The table came from immunoSEQ multiplex PCR; TCRdb's copy has only in-frame clones and leaves some out. The data contain about 140,000 clones, almost 90% of them singletons. Deletions cut 2 bases from V and 5 bases from J, with 4 bases between. The CDR3 totals 12 residues. The germline V gene encodes CDR1 SGHDT and CDR2 YYEEEE. V gene TRBV5-6 combines with J gene TRBJ1-4; D not resolved. Sequencing used PBMCs. The sequence was collected from a woman in her late teens or twenties in good health and CMV-seropositive. The CDR3, as DNA: TGTGCCAGCAGCTTTAAAAATGAAAAACTGTTTTTT. The encoded protein is CASSFKNEKLFF.